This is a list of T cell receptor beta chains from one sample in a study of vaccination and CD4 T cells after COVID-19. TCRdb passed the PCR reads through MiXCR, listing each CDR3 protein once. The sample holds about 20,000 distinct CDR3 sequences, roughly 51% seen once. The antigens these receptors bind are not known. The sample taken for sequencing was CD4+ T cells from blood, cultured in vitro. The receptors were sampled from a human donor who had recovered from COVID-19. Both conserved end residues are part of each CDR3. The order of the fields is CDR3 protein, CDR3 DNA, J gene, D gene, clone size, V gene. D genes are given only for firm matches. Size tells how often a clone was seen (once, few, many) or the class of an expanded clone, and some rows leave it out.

cdr3_aa: CASSQDSRSRGNSPLHF; cdr3_nt: TGCGCCAGCAGCCAAGATTCTCGGTCCCGTGGTAATTCACCCCTCCACTTT; j_call: TRBJ1-6; d_call: .; clone_size: .; v_call: TRBV4-3
cdr3_aa: CASSYGTTHQPQHF; cdr3_nt: TGTGCCAGCAGCTATGGGACAACCCATCAGCCCCAGCATTTT; j_call: TRBJ1-5; d_call: .; clone_size: few; v_call: TRBV28
cdr3_aa: CASSFGGTGVEKLFF; cdr3_nt: TGCGCCAGCAGCTTCGGCGGGACAGGGGTCGAAAAACTGTTTTTT; j_call: TRBJ1-4; d_call: TRBD1; clone_size: few; v_call: TRBV5-1
cdr3_aa: CASSLGGGAYEQYF; cdr3_nt: TGTGCCAGCAGCTTAGGGGGGGGTGCCTACGAGCAGTACTTC; j_call: TRBJ2-7; d_call: TRBD2; clone_size: .; v_call: TRBV7-9
cdr3_aa: CAISEGGVNEQFF; cdr3_nt: TGTGCCATCAGTGAGGGAGGGGTCAATGAGCAGTTCTTC; j_call: TRBJ2-1; d_call: .; clone_size: .; v_call: TRBV10-3
cdr3_aa: CASSEIPAGRNEQFF; cdr3_nt: TGTGCCAGCAGCGAGATCCCCGCCGGGCGGAATGAGCAGTTCTTC; j_call: TRBJ2-1; d_call: .; clone_size: .; v_call: TRBV7-9
cdr3_aa: CASSFRASTDTQYF; cdr3_nt: TGTGCCAGCAGTTTTCGGGCTAGCACAGATACGCAGTATTTT; j_call: TRBJ2-3; d_call: .; clone_size: .; v_call: TRBV12-3/TRBV12-4
cdr3_aa: CAWSAPRLAGDYNEQFF; cdr3_nt: TGTGCCTGGTCGGCACCACGACTAGCGGGGGACTACAATGAGCAGTTCTTC; j_call: TRBJ2-1; d_call: TRBD2; clone_size: .; v_call: TRBV30
cdr3_aa: CSATQGISDTQYF; cdr3_nt: TGCAGTGCTACACAGGGTATTTCAGATACGCAGTATTTT; j_call: TRBJ2-3; d_call: .; clone_size: .; v_call: TRBV20-1
cdr3_aa: CSARDLGARNTEAFF; cdr3_nt: TGCAGTGCTAGAGATTTGGGGGCAAGGAACACTGAAGCTTTCTTT; j_call: TRBJ1-1; d_call: .; clone_size: .; v_call: TRBV20-1
cdr3_aa: CASSQPSGGSYNEQFF; cdr3_nt: TGCGCCAGCAGTCAACCGTCAGGGGGCTCCTACAATGAGCAGTTCTTC; j_call: TRBJ2-1; d_call: TRBD1; clone_size: few; v_call: TRBV23-1
cdr3_aa: CASTPMMQSVTEAFF; cdr3_nt: TGTGCCAGTACCCCCATGATGCAGTCCGTCACTGAAGCTTTCTTT; j_call: TRBJ1-1; d_call: .; clone_size: .; v_call: TRBV19
cdr3_aa: CASSYSGRPHGYTF; cdr3_nt: TGTGCCAGCAGTTACTCTGGAAGGCCCCATGGCTACACCTTC; j_call: TRBJ1-2; d_call: .; clone_size: few; v_call: TRBV6-5
cdr3_aa: CASSPQGGLADSEQYF; cdr3_nt: TGTGCCAGCAGTCCTCAGGGGGGGCTAGCGGACTCCGAGCAGTACTTC; j_call: TRBJ2-7; d_call: .; clone_size: few; v_call: TRBV28
cdr3_aa: CASSSGPPGQPQHF; cdr3_nt: TGTGCCAGCAGTTCGGGGCCCCCTGGTCAGCCCCAGCATTTT; j_call: TRBJ1-5; d_call: .; clone_size: few; v_call: TRBV2
cdr3_aa: CASSGGIRNQPQHF; cdr3_nt: TGTGCCAGCTCCGGGGGAATTAGGAATCAGCCCCAGCATTTT; j_call: TRBJ1-5; d_call: .; clone_size: few; v_call: TRBV2
cdr3_aa: CASSPGQPNTGELFF; cdr3_nt: TGTGCCAGCAGCCCGGGACAGCCGAACACCGGGGAGCTGTTTTTT; j_call: TRBJ2-2; d_call: TRBD1; clone_size: .; v_call: TRBV6-1
cdr3_aa: CASSLDWGNYEQYF; cdr3_nt: TGTGCCAGCAGCCTAGACTGGGGAAACTACGAGCAGTACTTC; j_call: TRBJ2-7; d_call: .; clone_size: once; v_call: TRBV7-9
cdr3_aa: CASSLDLNYGYTF; cdr3_nt: TGTGCCAGCAGTTTGGATCTTAACTATGGCTACACCTTC; j_call: TRBJ1-2; d_call: .; clone_size: .; v_call: TRBV6-5
cdr3_aa: CASRSSGHYGYTF; cdr3_nt: TGTGCCAGCAGGAGCTCAGGGCACTATGGCTACACCTTC; j_call: TRBJ1-2; d_call: .; clone_size: .; v_call: TRBV6-1
cdr3_aa: CASLRRTEAFF; cdr3_nt: TGTGCCAGCCTTCGGCGGACTGAAGCTTTCTTT; j_call: TRBJ1-1; d_call: .; clone_size: once; v_call: TRBV12-3/TRBV12-4
cdr3_aa: CASSSGTSEAETQYF; cdr3_nt: TGCGCCAGCAGCTCCGGGACTAGCGAGGCAGAGACCCAGTACTTC; j_call: TRBJ2-5; d_call: TRBD2; clone_size: .; v_call: TRBV5-1
cdr3_aa: CATSRGSGSYNEQFF; cdr3_nt: TGTGCCACCAGCAGAGGATCTGGGTCCTACAATGAGCAGTTCTTC; j_call: TRBJ2-1; d_call: .; clone_size: few; v_call: TRBV15
cdr3_aa: CASSPLLGTGELFF; cdr3_nt: TGTGCCAGCAGCCCCCTCTTAGGTACCGGGGAGCTGTTTTTT; j_call: TRBJ2-2; d_call: .; clone_size: .; v_call: TRBV7-2
cdr3_aa: CASSGPGLAGYNEQFF; cdr3_nt: TGCGCCAGCAGTGGGCCGGGACTAGCGGGCTACAATGAGCAGTTCTTC; j_call: TRBJ2-1; d_call: TRBD2; clone_size: .; v_call: TRBV10-1
cdr3_aa: CASSLGLTDNYGYTF; cdr3_nt: TGCGCCAGCAGCCTAGGTTTGACAGACAACTATGGCTACACCTTC; j_call: TRBJ1-2; d_call: .; clone_size: .; v_call: TRBV4-1
cdr3_aa: CASSLFSGMNTEAFF; cdr3_nt: TGTGCCAGCAGCTTGTTTTCAGGTATGAACACTGAAGCTTTCTTT; j_call: TRBJ1-1; d_call: .; clone_size: .; v_call: TRBV7-9
cdr3_aa: CASSFGDLNEQFF; cdr3_nt: TGCGCCAGCAGCTTTGGAGACCTCAATGAGCAGTTCTTC; j_call: TRBJ2-1; d_call: .; clone_size: once; v_call: TRBV5-1
cdr3_aa: CAINSLTNTEAFF; cdr3_nt: TGTGCCATCAATAGTTTAACGAACACTGAAGCTTTCTTT; j_call: TRBJ1-1; d_call: .; clone_size: .; v_call: TRBV10-3
cdr3_aa: CASTRDREGSTEAFF; cdr3_nt: TGTGCCAGCACTCGGGACAGGGAGGGAAGCACTGAAGCTTTCTTT; j_call: TRBJ1-1; d_call: TRBD1; clone_size: once; v_call: TRBV6-1
cdr3_aa: CAWSGGTQYF; cdr3_nt: TGTGCCTGGAGTGGGGGCACCCAGTACTTC; j_call: TRBJ2-5; d_call: .; clone_size: .; v_call: TRBV30
cdr3_aa: CASSLDLYTGELFF; cdr3_nt: TGTGCCAGCAGTTTAGATCTGTACACCGGGGAGCTGTTTTTT; j_call: TRBJ2-2; d_call: .; clone_size: few; v_call: TRBV27
cdr3_aa: CASSRDRPPGDTEAFF; cdr3_nt: TGCGCCAGCAGCCGGGACAGGCCCCCGGGTGACACTGAAGCTTTCTTT; j_call: TRBJ1-1; d_call: TRBD1; clone_size: .; v_call: TRBV5-1
cdr3_aa: CSASRTGGLFF; cdr3_nt: TGCAGTGCTTCCAGGACAGGGGGACTGTTTTTT; j_call: TRBJ1-4; d_call: TRBD1; clone_size: .; v_call: TRBV20-1
cdr3_aa: CASSSPVGAKNIQYF; cdr3_nt: TGTGCCAGCAGTTCTCCCGTCGGGGCCAAAAACATTCAGTACTTC; j_call: TRBJ2-4; d_call: .; clone_size: few; v_call: TRBV28
cdr3_aa: CATQGTAMSHSPLHF; cdr3_nt: TGCGCCACCCAGGGGACAGCAATGAGTCATTCACCCCTCCACTTT; j_call: TRBJ1-6; d_call: TRBD1; clone_size: .; v_call: TRBV10-2
cdr3_aa: CASSPSRSSGTYEQYF; cdr3_nt: TGTGCCAGCTCACCTTCAAGATCTAGCGGTACCTACGAGCAGTACTTC; j_call: TRBJ2-7; d_call: TRBD2; clone_size: .; v_call: TRBV18